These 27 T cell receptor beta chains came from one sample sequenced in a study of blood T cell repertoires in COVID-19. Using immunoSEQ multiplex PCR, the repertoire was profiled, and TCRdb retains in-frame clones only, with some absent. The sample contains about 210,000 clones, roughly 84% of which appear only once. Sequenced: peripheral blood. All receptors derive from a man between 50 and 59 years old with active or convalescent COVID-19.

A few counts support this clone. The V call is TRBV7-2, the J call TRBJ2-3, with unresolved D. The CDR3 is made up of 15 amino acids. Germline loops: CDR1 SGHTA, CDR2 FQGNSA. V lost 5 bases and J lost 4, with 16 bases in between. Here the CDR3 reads CASSLNQRGSDTQYF. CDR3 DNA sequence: TGTGCCAGCAGCCTAAATCAACGCGGATCAGATACGCAGTATTTT.

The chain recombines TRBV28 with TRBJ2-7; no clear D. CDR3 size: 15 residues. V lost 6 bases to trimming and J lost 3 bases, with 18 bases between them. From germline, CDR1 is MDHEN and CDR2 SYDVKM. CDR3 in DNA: TGTGCCAGCAGCCCCCGGAGAGGTAAGGACTACGAGCAGTACTTC. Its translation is CASSPRRGKDYEQYF.

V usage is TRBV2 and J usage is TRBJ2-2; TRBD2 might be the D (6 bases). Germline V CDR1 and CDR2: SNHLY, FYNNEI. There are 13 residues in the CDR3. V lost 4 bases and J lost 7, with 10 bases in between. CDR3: CASSGEVGGELFF. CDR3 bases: TGTGCCAGCAGTGGGGAGGTCGGCGGGGAGCTGTTTTTT.

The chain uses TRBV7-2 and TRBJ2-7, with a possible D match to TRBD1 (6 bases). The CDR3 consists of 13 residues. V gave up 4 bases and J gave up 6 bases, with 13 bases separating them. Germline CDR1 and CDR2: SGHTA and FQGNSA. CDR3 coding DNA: TGTGCCAGCAGCTGGACAGATGGAGGCGAGCAGTACGTC. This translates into CASSWTDGGEQYV.

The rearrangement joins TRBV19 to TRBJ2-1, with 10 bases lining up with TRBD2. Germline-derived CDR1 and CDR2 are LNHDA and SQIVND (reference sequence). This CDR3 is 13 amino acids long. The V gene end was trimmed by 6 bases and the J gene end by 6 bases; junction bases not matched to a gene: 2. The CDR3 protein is CASRLAGGNEQFF. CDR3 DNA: TGTGCCAGTAGGTTAGCGGGGGGCAATGAGCAGTTCTTC.

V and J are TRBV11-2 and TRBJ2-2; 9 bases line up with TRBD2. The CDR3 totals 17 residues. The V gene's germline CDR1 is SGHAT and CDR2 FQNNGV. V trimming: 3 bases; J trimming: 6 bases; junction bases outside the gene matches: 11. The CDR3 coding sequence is TGTGCCAGCAGCTTCCGAGGTAGCGGGAGCTTGGCCGGGGAGCTGTTTTTT. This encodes CASSFRGSGSLAGELFF.

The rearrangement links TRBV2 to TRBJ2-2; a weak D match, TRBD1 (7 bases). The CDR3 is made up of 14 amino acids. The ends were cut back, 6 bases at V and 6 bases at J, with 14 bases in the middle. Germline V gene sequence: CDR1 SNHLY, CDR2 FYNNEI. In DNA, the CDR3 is TGTGCCAGCAGAGGGGGCAGGGGGGCCGGGGAGCTGTTTTTT. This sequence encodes CASRGGRGAGELFF.

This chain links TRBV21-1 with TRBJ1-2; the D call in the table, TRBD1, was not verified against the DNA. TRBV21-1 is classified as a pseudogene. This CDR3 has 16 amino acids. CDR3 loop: CASSKVDRTGSTGYTF. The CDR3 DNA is TGTGCCAGCAGCAAAGTGGACCGGACAGGCAGCACCGGCTACACCTTC.

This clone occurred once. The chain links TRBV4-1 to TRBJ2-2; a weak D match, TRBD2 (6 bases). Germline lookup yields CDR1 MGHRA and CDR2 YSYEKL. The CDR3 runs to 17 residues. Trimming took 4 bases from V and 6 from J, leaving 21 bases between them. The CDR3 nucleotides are TGCGCCAGCAGCCCCACCACTAGCTCCCTAGGGTCCGGGGAGCTGTTTTTT. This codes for CASSPTTSSLGSGELFF.

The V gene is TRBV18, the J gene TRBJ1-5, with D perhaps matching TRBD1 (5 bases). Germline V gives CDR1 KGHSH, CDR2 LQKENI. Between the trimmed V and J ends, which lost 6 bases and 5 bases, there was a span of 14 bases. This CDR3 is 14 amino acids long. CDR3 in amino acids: CASSRGTGDQPQHF. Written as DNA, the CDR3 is TGTGCCAGCTCCCGGGGGACGGGGGATCAGCCCCAGCATTTT. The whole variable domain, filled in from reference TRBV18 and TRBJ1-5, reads NAGVMQNPRHLVRRRGQEARLRCSPMKGHSHVYWYRQLPEEGLKFMVYLQKENIIDESGMPKERFSAEFPKEGPSILRIQQVVRGDSAAYFCASSRGTGDQPQHFGDGTRLSIL.

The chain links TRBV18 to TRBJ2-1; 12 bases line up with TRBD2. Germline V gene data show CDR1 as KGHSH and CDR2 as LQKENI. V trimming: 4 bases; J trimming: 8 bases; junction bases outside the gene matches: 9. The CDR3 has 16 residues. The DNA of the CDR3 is TGTGCCAGCTCACTAACCCTAGCGGGAGGGCAGGATGAGCAGTTCTTC. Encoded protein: CASSLTLAGGQDEQFF. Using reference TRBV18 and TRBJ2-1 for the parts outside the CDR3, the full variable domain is NAGVMQNPRHLVRRRGQEARLRCSPMKGHSHVYWYRQLPEEGLKFMVYLQKENIIDESGMPKERFSAEFPKEGPSILRIQQVVRGDSAAYFCASSLTLAGGQDEQFFGPGTRLTVL.

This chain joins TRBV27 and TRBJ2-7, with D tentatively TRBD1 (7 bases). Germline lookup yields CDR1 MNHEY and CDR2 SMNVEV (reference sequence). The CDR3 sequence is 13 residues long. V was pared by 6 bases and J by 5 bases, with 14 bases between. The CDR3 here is CASSQQGTHEQYF. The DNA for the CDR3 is TGTGCCAGCAGCCAACAGGGGACTCACGAGCAGTACTTC.

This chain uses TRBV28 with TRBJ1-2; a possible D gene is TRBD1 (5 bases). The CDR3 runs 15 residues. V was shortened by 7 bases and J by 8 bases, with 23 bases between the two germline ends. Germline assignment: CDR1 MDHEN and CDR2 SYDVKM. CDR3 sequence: CASTLPGQQVGGYTF. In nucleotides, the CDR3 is TGTGCCAGCACCCTTCCCGGGCAACAGGTCGGCGGCTACACCTTC.

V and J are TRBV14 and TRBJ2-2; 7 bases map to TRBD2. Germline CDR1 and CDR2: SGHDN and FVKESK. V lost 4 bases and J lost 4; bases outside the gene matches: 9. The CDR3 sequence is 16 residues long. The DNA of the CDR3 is TGTGCCAGCAGCCGCCGGACTAGTTCTGGCACCGGGGAGCTGTTTTTT. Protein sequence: CASSRRTSSGTGELFF.

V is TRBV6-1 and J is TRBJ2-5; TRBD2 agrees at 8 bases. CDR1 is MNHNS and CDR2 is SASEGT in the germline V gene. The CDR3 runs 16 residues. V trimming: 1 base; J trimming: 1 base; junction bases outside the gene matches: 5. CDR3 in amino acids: CASSEGAGATQETQYF. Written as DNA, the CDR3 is TGTGCCAGCAGTGAAGGAGCGGGGGCGACCCAAGAGACCCAGTACTTC.

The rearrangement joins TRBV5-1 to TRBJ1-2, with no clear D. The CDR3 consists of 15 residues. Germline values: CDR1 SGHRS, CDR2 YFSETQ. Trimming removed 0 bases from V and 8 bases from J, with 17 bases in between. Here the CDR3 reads CASSLDINGALGYTF. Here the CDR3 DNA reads TGCGCCAGCAGCTTGGACATCAACGGAGCCCTGGGCTACACCTTC.

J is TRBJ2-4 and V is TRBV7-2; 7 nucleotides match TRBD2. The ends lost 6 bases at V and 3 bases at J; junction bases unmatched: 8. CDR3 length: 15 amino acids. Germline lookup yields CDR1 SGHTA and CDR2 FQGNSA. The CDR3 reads CASRSPGTNKNIQYF. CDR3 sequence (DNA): TGTGCCAGCAGATCACCCGGGACTAACAAAAACATTCAGTACTTC.

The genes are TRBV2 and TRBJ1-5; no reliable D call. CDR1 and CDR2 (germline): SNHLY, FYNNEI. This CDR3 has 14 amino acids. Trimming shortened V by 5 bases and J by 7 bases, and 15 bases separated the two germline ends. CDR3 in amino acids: CASSSTRDWQPQHF. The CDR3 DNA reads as TGTGCCAGCAGTTCGACCCGTGACTGGCAGCCCCAGCATTTT.

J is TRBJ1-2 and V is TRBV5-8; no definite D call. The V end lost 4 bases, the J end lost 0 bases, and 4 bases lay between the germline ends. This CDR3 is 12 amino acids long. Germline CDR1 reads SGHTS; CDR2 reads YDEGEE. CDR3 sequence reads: CASSGPNYGYTF. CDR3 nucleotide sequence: TGTGCCAGCAGCGGGCCTAACTATGGCTACACCTTC.

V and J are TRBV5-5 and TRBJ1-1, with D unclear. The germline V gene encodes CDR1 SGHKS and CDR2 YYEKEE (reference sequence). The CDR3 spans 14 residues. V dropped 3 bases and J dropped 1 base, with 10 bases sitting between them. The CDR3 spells CASSSYAGNTEAFF. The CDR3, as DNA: TGTGCCAGCAGCTCGTACGCGGGGAACACTGAAGCTTTCTTT.

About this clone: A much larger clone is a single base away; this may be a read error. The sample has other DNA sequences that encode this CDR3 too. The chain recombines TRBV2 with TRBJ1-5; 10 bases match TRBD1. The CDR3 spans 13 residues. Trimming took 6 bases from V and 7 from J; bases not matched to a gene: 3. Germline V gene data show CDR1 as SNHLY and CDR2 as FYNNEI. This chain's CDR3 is CASSDRGRQPQHF. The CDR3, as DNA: TGTGCCAGCAGCGACAGGGGGCGGCAGCCCCAGCATTTT.

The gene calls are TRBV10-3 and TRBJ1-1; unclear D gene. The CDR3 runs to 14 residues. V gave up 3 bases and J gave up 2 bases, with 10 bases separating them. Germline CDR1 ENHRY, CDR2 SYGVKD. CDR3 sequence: CAISEQRVNTEAFF. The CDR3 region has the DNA TGTGCCATCAGTGAACAGAGAGTAAACACTGAAGCTTTCTTT.

CDR3 coding DNA: TGCGCCAGCAGCTTGCAAGCGGGGGGGCCAGATACGCAGTATTTT. Translated, it gives CASSLQAGGPDTQYF. This chain uses TRBV5-1 with TRBJ2-3; 10 bases align to TRBD2. The trim removed 1 base at V and 4 bases at J, leaving 3 bases unmatched. In germline, CDR1 is SGHRS, CDR2 YFSETQ. The CDR3 is 15 residues long.

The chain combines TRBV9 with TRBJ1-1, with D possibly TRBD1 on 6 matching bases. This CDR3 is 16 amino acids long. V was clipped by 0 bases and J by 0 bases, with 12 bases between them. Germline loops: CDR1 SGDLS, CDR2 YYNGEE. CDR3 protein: CASSVEEGGMNTEAFF. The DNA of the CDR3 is TGTGCCAGCAGCGTAGAAGAGGGGGGGATGAACACTGAAGCTTTCTTT.

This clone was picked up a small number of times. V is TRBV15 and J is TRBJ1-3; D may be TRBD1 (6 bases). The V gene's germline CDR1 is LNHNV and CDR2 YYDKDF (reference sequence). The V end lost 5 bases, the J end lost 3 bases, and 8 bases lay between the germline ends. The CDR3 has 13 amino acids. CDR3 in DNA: TGTGCCACCAGCGGCAGGGGTGGAAACACCATATATTTT. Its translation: CATSGRGGNTIYF.

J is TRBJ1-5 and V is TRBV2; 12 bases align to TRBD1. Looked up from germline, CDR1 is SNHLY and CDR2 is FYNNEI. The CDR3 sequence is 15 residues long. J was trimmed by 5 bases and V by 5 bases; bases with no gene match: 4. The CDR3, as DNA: TGTGCCAGCAGTCCCGGGACAGGGGGCCATCAGCCCCAGCATTTT. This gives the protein CASSPGTGGHQPQHF.

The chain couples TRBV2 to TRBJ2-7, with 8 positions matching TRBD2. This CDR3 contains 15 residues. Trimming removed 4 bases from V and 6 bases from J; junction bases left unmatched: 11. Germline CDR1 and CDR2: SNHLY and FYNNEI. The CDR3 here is CASSGGAGGLGEQYF. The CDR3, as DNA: TGTGCCAGCAGTGGTGGGGCGGGAGGCCTCGGCGAGCAGTACTTC.